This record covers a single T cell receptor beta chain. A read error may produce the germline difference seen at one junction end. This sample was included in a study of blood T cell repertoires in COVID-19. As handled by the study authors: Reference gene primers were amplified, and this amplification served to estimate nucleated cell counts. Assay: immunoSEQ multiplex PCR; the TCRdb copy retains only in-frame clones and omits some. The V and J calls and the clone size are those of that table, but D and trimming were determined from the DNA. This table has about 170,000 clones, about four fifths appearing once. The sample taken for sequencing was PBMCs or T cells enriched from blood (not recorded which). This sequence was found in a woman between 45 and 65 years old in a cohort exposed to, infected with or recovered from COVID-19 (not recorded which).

The CDR3 nucleotides read TGTGCCAGCAGTCCGGACAGGAATAGCAATCAGCCCCTGCATTTT. It encodes CASSPDRNSNQPLHF. The chain couples TRBV6-6 to TRBJ1-5; 7 bases line up with TRBD1. This CDR3 is 15 amino acids long. CDR1 is MNHNY and CDR2 is SVGAGI in the germline V gene (reference sequence).